This T cell receptor (beta chain) was documented in a study of T cell responses to AZD1222 COVID-19 vaccine. On this clone: What it recognizes is unknown.

Germline CDR1 and CDR2: LGHNA and YSLEER. Deletions cut 0 bases from V and 1 base from J, with 6 bases between. The length of the CDR3 is 14 residues. Whole-study findings and limits: Across spike, vaccine-associated CD4 TCRs were found, dominant at 160-218 and 743-854. With two AZD1222 doses given, Spike-specific TCR breadth and depth both rose.

Repertoires were generated with immunoSEQ multiplex PCR, while TCRdb's copy carries only in-frame clones and drops some. The sample records under 200,000 clones, under 95% being singletons. This clonotype was sampled from an adult in good health. This specimen consisted of peripheral blood, obtained on day 0 of AZD1222 vaccination. The chain has TRBV4-3 and TRBJ2-5; D remains unclear. For the CDR3, the DNA is TGCGCCAGCAGCCAAGACTTAACCCAAGAGACCCAGTACTTC. It translates to CASSQDLTQETQYF.